The 27 T cell receptor beta chains given below trace back to one sample, sequenced in a study of shared clonotypes between healthy human individuals. In the naive CD8 group, cells lacked CD45RO and were positively selected for CCR7, so terminally differentiated effector memory CD45RA+ cells were left out. Using immunoSEQ multiplex PCR, the repertoire was profiled, and TCRdb retains in-frame clones only, with some absent. This table holds about 600,000 clones, more than 95% found once. The specimen was naive CD8+ T cells sorted from blood. The receptors here all came from a man aged 25 to 40 in good health.

This clone was seen just once. The chain couples TRBV16 to TRBJ1-1, with a tentative D call TRBD1 (6 bases). V lost 5 bases and J lost 12, with 16 bases in between. CDR1 is KGHSY and CDR2 is FQNENV in the germline V gene. The CDR3 covers 12 residues. CDR3 sequence: CASSILDRTTFF. CDR3 coding DNA: TGTGCCAGCAGCATCTTAGACAGGACGACTTTCTTT. The variable domain in full, with the rest retrieved from reference TRBV16 and TRBJ1-1, is GEEVAQTPKHLVRGEGQKAKLYCAPIKGHSYVFWYQQVLKNEFKFLISFQNENVFDETGMPKERFSAKCLPNSPCSLEIQATKLEDSAVYFCASSILDRTTFFGQGTRLTVV.

The chain combines TRBV4-1 with TRBJ1-5; 7 bases match TRBD1. The V gene's germline CDR1 is MGHRA and CDR2 YSYEKL. This CDR3 region has 17 residues. V lost 4 bases, J lost 11 bases, and 20 bases stayed unmatched. The DNA for the CDR3 is TGCGCCAGCAGCCCTTTTTATGAGGGGGCCATGACTTTAGCCCAGCATTTT. Its translation: CASSPFYEGAMTLAQHF.

V is TRBV28 and J is TRBJ1-5; TRBD1 aligns across 8 bases. Germline values: CDR1 MDHEN, CDR2 SYDVKM. Trimming at V came to 6 bases and at J to 1 base, leaving 5 bases not matched to a gene. CDR3 length: 15 amino acids. As DNA, the CDR3 is TGTGCCAGCAGCGCCGGGACAGGAAGCAATCAGCCCCAGCATTTT. Translated: CASSAGTGSNQPQHF.

The chain recombines TRBV19 with TRBJ2-7; 8 bases match TRBD1. Germline CDR1 reads LNHDA; CDR2 reads SQIVND (reference sequence). V dropped 10 bases and J dropped 5; count of bases not matched to a gene: 7. This CDR3 spans 12 amino acids. CDR3 coding DNA: TGTGCCATGAGGACAGGGTCCCACGAGCAGTACTTC. It is translated as CAMRTGSHEQYF. Full variable domain (outside the CDR3, taken from reference TRBV19 and TRBJ2-7): DGGITQSPKYLFRKEGQNVTLSCEQNLNHDAMYWYRQDPGQGLRLIYYSQIVNDFQKGDIAEGYSVSREKKESFPLTVTSAQKNPTAFYLCAMRTGSHEQYFGPGTRLTVT.

The J gene is TRBJ1-4, the V gene TRBV5-1; D not resolved. Per germline, CDR1 SGHRS and CDR2 YFSETQ. This CDR3 comprises 15 residues. With 4 bases removed from V and 6 bases from J, the gap between germline ends came to 16 bases. The CDR3 coding sequence is TGCGCCAGCAGCACCCGTCCCTTTGGGGATGAAAAACTGTTTTTT. It translates to CASSTRPFGDEKLFF.

The chain combines TRBV7-9 with TRBJ1-1, with D uncertain. This CDR3 comprises 17 residues. The V gene's germline CDR1 is SEHNR and CDR2 FQNEAQ (reference sequence). Trimming shortened V by 5 bases and J by 3 bases, and 22 bases separated the two germline ends. The CDR3 loop is CASSTSVPIGLDTEAFF. The CDR3 coding sequence is TGTGCCAGCAGCACTTCGGTCCCCATCGGACTGGACACTGAAGCTTTCTTT.

The CDR3 here is CASSRGDEKLFF. CDR3 DNA: TGTGCCAGCAGTAGAGGTGACGAAAAACTGTTTTTT. This chain connects TRBV6-5 to TRBJ1-4; D is uncertain. Germline loops: CDR1 MNHEY, CDR2 SVGAGI. V was pared by 5 bases and J by 8 bases, with 9 bases between. The CDR3 extends over 12 amino acids.

V usage is TRBV10-2 and J usage is TRBJ1-1, with D possibly TRBD1 on 5 matching bases. Germline CDR1 reads WSHSY; CDR2 reads SAAADI. V lost 3 bases and J 7 bases, leaving 24 bases between the germline ends. This CDR3 has 17 residues. The CDR3 loop reads CASSESLPPRAYYEAFF. The CDR3 DNA sequence: TGCGCCAGCAGTGAATCCCTCCCGCCCAGGGCCTACTATGAAGCTTTCTTT.

V gene TRBV27 combines with J gene TRBJ2-3; 9 positions agree with TRBD1. Trimming removed 3 bases from V and 5 bases from J; junction bases left unmatched: 9. Germline V gene lookup returns CDR1 MNHEY and CDR2 SMNVEV (reference sequence). This CDR3 is built from 16 residues. The CDR3 DNA reads as TGTGCCAGCAGTTTCCTACAGGGGGCAGGCCTAGATACGCAGTATTTT. The encoded protein is CASSFLQGAGLDTQYF.

The chain couples TRBV29-1 to TRBJ2-1; tentative D call: TRBD1 (6 bases). The V gene's germline CDR1 is SQVTM and CDR2 ANQGSEA. There are 16 residues in the CDR3. Deletions cut 2 bases from V and 14 bases from J, with 28 bases between. CDR3 nucleotides: TGCAGCGTTGAACTTGCTAGCCAGGGGAGCTTCCCTGGGGAGTTCTTC. It yields the protein CSVELASQGSFPGEFF.

This rearrangement joins TRBV7-2 to TRBJ2-2; 7 positions agree with TRBD2. J was trimmed by 2 bases and V by 7 bases; bases with no gene match: 13. The germline V gene has CDR1 SGHTA and CDR2 FQGNSA. This CDR3 contains 17 residues. The CDR3 protein is CASNNLGLADNTGELFF. For the CDR3, the DNA is TGTGCCAGCAACAACTTGGGGCTAGCGGATAACACCGGGGAGCTGTTTTTT.

This chain joins TRBV9 and TRBJ2-5; 9 bases align to TRBD2. The J segment lost 5 bases and the V segment lost 4 bases, leaving 6 bases of the junction unmatched. The CDR3 runs to 14 residues. Germline V lookup: CDR1 SGDLS, CDR2 YYNGEE. The CDR3 coding sequence is TGTGCCAGCAGCTTGGGACTAGCTGCGGAGACCCAGTACTTC. It translates to CASSLGLAAETQYF.

CDR3 nucleotide sequence: TGTGCCAGCAGCCTCGGCCAGGTCTCAGAAGAGACCCAGTACTTC. It codes for CASSLGQVSEETQYF. The chain links TRBV5-6 to TRBJ2-5; D is undetermined. Trimming cost V 4 bases and J 3 bases, with 16 bases left between them. Germline V gives CDR1 SGHDT, CDR2 YYEEEE. The CDR3 spans 15 residues. Based on the CDR3 plus reference TRBV5-6 and TRBJ2-5, the full variable domain is DAGVTQSPTHLIKTRGQQVTLRCSPKSGHDTVSWYQQALGQGPQFIFQYYEEEERQRGNFPDRFSGHQFPNYSSELNVNALLLGDSALYLCASSLGQVSEETQYFGPGTRLLVL.

The genes are TRBV27 and TRBJ2-5, with unresolved D. The CDR3 consists of 13 residues. The V gene's germline CDR1 is MNHEY and CDR2 SMNVEV (reference sequence). V dropped 0 bases and J dropped 1 base, with 3 bases sitting between them. The CDR3 is CASSLSIQETQYF. DNA of the CDR3: TGTGCCAGCAGTTTATCGATCCAAGAGACCCAGTACTTC.

The V gene is TRBV2, the J gene TRBJ2-2; no firm D call. V was trimmed by 8 bases and J by 2 bases, leaving 15 bases between them. Germline V gene sequence: CDR1 SNHLY, CDR2 FYNNEI. This CDR3 is 15 amino acids long. Written as DNA, the CDR3 is TGTGCCAGCCAGCGCCCTCAACTTAACACCGGGGAGCTGTTTTTT. Residues: CASQRPQLNTGELFF.

The rearrangement joins TRBV9 to TRBJ2-7; TRBD1 matches 9 bases. The germline V gene encodes CDR1 SGDLS and CDR2 YYNGEE. The V and J ends lost 4 bases and 3 bases, in that order; junction bases with no gene match: 8. This CDR3 has 15 residues. The DNA of the CDR3 is TGTGCCAGCAGCTCCTATCCGGGACAGGGCTACGAGCAGTACTTC. It codes for CASSSYPGQGYEQYF.

The chain carries TRBV27 and TRBJ2-7; D is perhaps TRBD1 (5 bases). The V and J ends lost 7 bases and 4 bases respectively, with 8 bases between them. The CDR3 is 11 residues long. The V gene's germline CDR1 is MNHEY and CDR2 SMNVEV (reference sequence). The CDR3 DNA is TGTGCCAGCACCGACAGATACGAGCAGTACTTC. This translates into CASTDRYEQYF.

The V and J genes are TRBV29-1 and TRBJ2-5; D gene unclear. Trimming removed 4 bases at V and 2 bases at J, with 11 bases between. The CDR3 has 13 residues. CDR1 and CDR2 (germline): SQVTM, ANQGSEA. CDR3 sequence reads: CSVGIGPQETQYF. The CDR3 region has the DNA TGCAGCGTTGGAATCGGTCCTCAAGAGACCCAGTACTTC.

The J gene is TRBJ1-3, the V gene TRBV28, with 7 bases identical to TRBD1. Germline loops: CDR1 MDHEN, CDR2 SYDVKM. The CDR3 runs 19 residues. The J segment lost 1 base and the V segment lost 4 bases, leaving 16 bases of the junction unmatched. Here the CDR3 DNA reads TGTGCCAGCAGTTCAACCGGGACAGCCCATGCCGCGTCTGGAAACACCATATATTTT. Its protein is CASSSTGTAHAASGNTIYF.

This clone was detected only once. The J gene is TRBJ1-5, the V gene TRBV18; D unresolved. The CDR3 loop spans 14 amino acids. The germline V and J ends were trimmed by 3 bases and 3 bases, with 9 bases remaining between them. Germline V CDR1 and CDR2: KGHSH, LQKENI. The CDR3 region is CASSPPGNNQPQHF. CDR3 DNA sequence: TGTGCCAGCTCACCTCCGGGTAACAATCAGCCCCAGCATTTT.

V gene TRBV4-1 combines with J gene TRBJ2-7; a possible D gene is TRBD1 (5 bases). The germline V and J ends were trimmed by 0 bases and 6 bases, with 12 bases remaining between them. CDR3 length: 14 residues. Germline V gives CDR1 MGHRA, CDR2 YSYEKL. The CDR3: CASSQDRRVVEQYF. CDR3 coding DNA: TGCGCCAGCAGCCAAGATCGCAGGGTCGTCGAGCAGTACTTC.

The genes are TRBV27 and TRBJ1-2; D not certain. This CDR3 is built from 13 residues. Between the trimmed V and J ends, which lost 2 bases and 7 bases, there was a span of 11 bases. The germline V gene has CDR1 MNHEY and CDR2 SMNVEV (reference sequence). CDR3 sequence (DNA): TGTGCCAGCAGTTTAGGGCCGCTTTTTGGCTACACCTTC. Translation: CASSLGPLFGYTF.

The chain combines TRBV27 with TRBJ2-3; D may be TRBD1 (5 bases). The CDR3 spans 13 residues. CDR1 and CDR2 from the germline V gene are MNHEY and SMNVEV (reference sequence). Trimming took 5 bases from V and 6 from J, leaving 12 bases between them. The CDR3 spells CASSTLRGDTQYF. CDR3 in DNA: TGTGCCAGCAGTACTTTAAGGGGCGATACGCAGTATTTT.

On this clone: The junction departs from the called germline gene at one end, perhaps through a read error. The chain combines TRBV7-7 with TRBJ2-3; the match to TRBD2 covers 7 bases. Germline values: CDR1 SSHAT, CDR2 FNYEAQ (reference sequence). The CDR3 sequence is 14 residues long. The CDR3 nucleotides read TGTGCTAGCAGCTTGCGGGAGTTTGAAGATACGCAGTATTTT. Protein product: CASSLREFEDTQYF.

This rearrangement joins TRBV6-1 to TRBJ2-7; TRBD2 matches at 9 bases. V was pared by 4 bases and J by 2 bases, with 0 bases of the junction left unmatched. This CDR3 contains 13 residues. Germline V gives CDR1 MNHNS, CDR2 SASEGT. The CDR3 loop reads CASSGTSAYEQYF. CDR3 DNA: TGTGCCAGCAGTGGGACTAGCGCCTACGAGCAGTACTTC.

This chain joins TRBV29-1 and TRBJ2-7; tentatively, D is TRBD1 (6 bases). Trimming removed 0 bases at V and 0 bases at J, with 12 bases between. The CDR3 has 15 residues. Germline-derived CDR1 and CDR2 are SQVTM and ANQGSEA. The CDR3 sequence: CSVEDRGTSSYEQYF. In nucleotides, the CDR3 is TGCAGCGTTGAAGATAGGGGGACATCCTCCTACGAGCAGTACTTC.

The rearrangement uses TRBV19 and TRBJ2-1; tentative D call: TRBD1 (5 bases). V was cut by 3 bases and J by 2 bases, with 14 bases left in between. This CDR3 spans 16 amino acids. CDR1 and CDR2 (germline): LNHDA, SQIVND (reference sequence). The CDR3 region is CASSIVYRSPYNEQFF. CDR3 sequence (DNA): TGTGCCAGTAGTATTGTATACAGGTCCCCCTACAATGAGCAGTTCTTC.